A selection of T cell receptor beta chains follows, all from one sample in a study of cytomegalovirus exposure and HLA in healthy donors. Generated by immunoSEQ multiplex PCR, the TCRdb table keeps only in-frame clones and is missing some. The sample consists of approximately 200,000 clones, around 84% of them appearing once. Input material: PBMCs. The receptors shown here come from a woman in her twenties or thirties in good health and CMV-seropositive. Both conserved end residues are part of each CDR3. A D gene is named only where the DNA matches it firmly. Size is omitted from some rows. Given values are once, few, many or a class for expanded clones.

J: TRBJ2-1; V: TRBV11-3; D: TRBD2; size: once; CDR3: CASRSTSSSEQFF; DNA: TGTGCCAGCAGGTCGACTAGCTCGAGTGAGCAGTTCTTC
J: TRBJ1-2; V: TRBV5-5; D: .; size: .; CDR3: CASSDRTDNYGYTF; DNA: TGTGCCAGCAGCGACCGGACAGATAACTATGGCTACACCTTC
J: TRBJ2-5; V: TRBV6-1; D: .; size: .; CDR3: CASSVTGSTRETQYF; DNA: TGTGCCAGCAGTGTTACAGGGTCGACGAGGGAGACCCAGTACTTC
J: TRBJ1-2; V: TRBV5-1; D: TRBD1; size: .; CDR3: CASSLGDRAYGYTF; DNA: TGCGCCAGCAGCTTGGGGGACAGGGCCTATGGCTACACCTTC
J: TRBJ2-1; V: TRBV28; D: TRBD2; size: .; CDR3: CASRSAGGPNEQFF; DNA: TGTGCCAGCAGATCAGCGGGAGGGCCTAATGAGCAGTTCTTC
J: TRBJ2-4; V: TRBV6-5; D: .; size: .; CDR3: CASSLRRAENIQYF; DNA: TGTGCCAGCAGCCTAAGGAGGGCCGAAAACATTCAGTACTTC
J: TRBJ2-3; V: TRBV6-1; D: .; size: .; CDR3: CASSALTRNSGTDTQYF; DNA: TGTGCCAGCAGTGCCCTCACTAGGAACTCGGGCACAGATACGCAGTATTTT
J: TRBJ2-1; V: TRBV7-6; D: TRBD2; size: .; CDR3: CASSLNPWTSGHSEQFF; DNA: TGTGCCAGCAGCTTAAATCCTTGGACTAGCGGACACAGTGAGCAGTTCTTC
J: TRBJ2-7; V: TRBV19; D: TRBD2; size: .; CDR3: CASSIGLAGLYEQYF; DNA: TGTGCCAGTAGTATAGGCCTAGCGGGACTCTACGAGCAGTACTTC
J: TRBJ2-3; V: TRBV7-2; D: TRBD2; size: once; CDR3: CASSGGGARNTDTQYF; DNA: TGTGCCAGCAGCGGGGGAGGGGCCCGAAACACAGATACGCAGTATTTT
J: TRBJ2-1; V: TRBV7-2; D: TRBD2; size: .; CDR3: CASSLEASGRWDNEQFF; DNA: TGTGCCAGCAGCTTAGAGGCTAGCGGGAGATGGGACAATGAGCAGTTCTTC
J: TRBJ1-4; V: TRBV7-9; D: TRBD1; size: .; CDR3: CASSPARGPDNEKLFF; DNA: TGTGCCAGCAGCCCAGCGAGGGGGCCGGATAATGAAAAACTGTTTTTT
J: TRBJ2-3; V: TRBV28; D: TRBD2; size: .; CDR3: CASSSGGASTDTQYF; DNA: TGTGCCAGCAGCTCCGGGGGGGCTAGCACAGATACGCAGTATTTT
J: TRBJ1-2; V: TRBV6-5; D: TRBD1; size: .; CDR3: CASSGQGHYGYTF; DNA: TGTGCCAGCAGCGGACAGGGCCACTATGGCTACACCTTC
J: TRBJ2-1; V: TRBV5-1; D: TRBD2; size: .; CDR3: CASSLDGGSSYNEQFF; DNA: TGCGCCAGCAGCTTGGATGGCGGGAGCTCCTACAATGAGCAGTTCTTC
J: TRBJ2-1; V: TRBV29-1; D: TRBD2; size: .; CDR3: CSVDGGTSGFYNEQFF; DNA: TGCAGCGTTGACGGCGGGACTAGCGGATTCTACAATGAGCAGTTCTTC
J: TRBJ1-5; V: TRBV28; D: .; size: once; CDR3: CASSTHNNQPQHF; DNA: TGTGCCAGCAGTACCCACAACAATCAGCCCCAGCATTTT